The 13 T cell receptor beta chains below were found in one sample sequenced in a study of OX40 agonist ivuxolimab in advanced cancers. Data came from immunoSEQ multiplex PCR; TCRdb stores just in-frame clones and leaves some out. The data show tens of thousands of clones, about 94% seen once. The sample consisted of CD4+ or CD8+ T cells sorted from blood, taken in a trial of the OX40 agonist ivuxolimab. The receptors originated from an adult with an advanced solid tumor such as melanoma, head and neck, liver or kidney cancer.

V and J are TRBV5-1 and TRBJ2-1; 8 bases map to TRBD2. Germline loops: CDR1 SGHRS, CDR2 YFSETQ. CDR3 length: 15 amino acids. The V segment lost 7 bases and the J segment 6 bases; nucleotides outside the gene matches: 12. For the CDR3, the DNA is TGCGCCAGCCATATACGGGGGGGAGATATCAATGAGCAGTTCTTC. Its translation: CASHIRGGDINEQFF.

This clone was counted a few times. The gene calls are TRBV2 and TRBJ1-1; D gene unclear. Germline V gene sequence: CDR1 SNHLY, CDR2 FYNNEI. With 5 bases removed from V and 3 bases from J, the gap between germline ends came to 10 bases. CDR3 length: 13 amino acids. Here the CDR3 DNA reads TGTGCCAGCAGTCCCGGCGGGGACACTGAAGCTTTCTTT. Translation gives CASSPGGDTEAFF. The whole variable domain, remainder taken from reference TRBV2 and TRBJ1-1, is EPEVTQTPSHQVTQMGQEVILRCVPISNHLYFYWYRQILGQKVEFLVSFYNNEISEKSEIFDDQFSVERPDGSNFTLKIRSTKLEDSAMYFCASSPGGDTEAFFGQGTRLTVV.

The CDR3 loop is CASSLEPRGGPYEQYF. CDR3 nucleotides: TGTGCCAGCAGCTTAGAGCCCAGGGGAGGACCCTACGAGCAGTACTTC. The V and J genes are TRBV11-1 and TRBJ2-7; D is perhaps TRBD1 or TRBD2 (6 bases each). The CDR3 is 16 residues long. The V gene lost 1 base and the J gene lost 2 bases, with 15 bases spanning the gap. Germline-derived CDR1 and CDR2 are SGHAT and FQDESV (reference sequence).

The chain joins TRBV19 to TRBJ2-1, with D hard to call. This CDR3 has 16 residues. The V gene's germline CDR1 is LNHDA and CDR2 SQIVND (reference sequence). The V gene lost 1 base and the J gene lost 0 bases, with 10 bases spanning the gap. CDR3 bases: TGTGCCAGTAGTATAGTCGGCAGTAGCTCCTACAATGAGCAGTTCTTC. Protein product: CASSIVGSSSYNEQFF.

The chain joins TRBV19 to TRBJ2-7; a possible D gene is TRBD2 (6 bases). V lost 3 bases to trimming and J lost 5 bases, with 14 bases between them. CDR1 and CDR2 from the germline V gene are LNHDA and SQIVND (reference sequence). The CDR3 spans 14 residues. The CDR3 loop reads CASSIGLGGNEQYF. In DNA form, the CDR3 reads TGTGCCAGTAGTATCGGCCTGGGCGGGAACGAGCAGTACTTC. Full variable domain (missing parts from reference TRBV19 and TRBJ2-7): DGGITQSPKYLFRKEGQNVTLSCEQNLNHDAMYWYRQDPGQGLRLIYYSQIVNDFQKGDIAEGYSVSREKKESFPLTVTSAQKNPTAFYLCASSIGLGGNEQYFGPGTRLTVT.

This clone was recorded once. The gene calls are TRBV19 and TRBJ2-5; D is uncertain. Near its end, the DNA agrees better with TRBJ2-7, so the J call may be wrong. The CDR3 has 11 residues. Germline lookup yields CDR1 LNHDA and CDR2 SQIVND (reference sequence). The CDR3 protein is CATTGDYEQYF. CDR3 sequence (DNA): TGTGCCACCACGGGTGACTACGAGCAGTACTTC.

This clone is medium-sized within its sample. V is TRBV27 and J is TRBJ2-3, with 8 bases matching TRBD1. Germline V gene sequence: CDR1 MNHEY, CDR2 SMNVEV (reference sequence). The CDR3 length is 13 residues. Trimming took 6 bases from V and 6 from J; bases not matched to a gene: 5. This CDR3 reads CASRTGAVDTQYF. CDR3 in DNA: TGTGCCAGCAGGACAGGGGCCGTGGATACGCAGTATTTT.

The gene calls are TRBV19 and TRBJ2-3; TRBD1 matches at 10 bases. Germline lookup yields CDR1 LNHDA and CDR2 SQIVND (reference sequence). The trim removed 4 bases at V and 3 bases at J, leaving 4 bases unmatched. CDR3 length: 15 amino acids. The CDR3 spells CASSTDRGQTDTQYF. The CDR3, as DNA: TGTGCCAGTAGTACCGACAGGGGGCAAACAGATACGCAGTATTTT.

In its sample, this clone was seen once. The chain couples TRBV19 to TRBJ1-1; tentatively, D is TRBD1 (5 bases). CDR3 length equals 13 residues. V was shortened by 2 bases and J by 1 base, with 5 bases between the two germline ends. The V gene's germline CDR1 is LNHDA and CDR2 SQIVND (reference sequence). This CDR3 is CASSITGNTEAFF. The CDR3 DNA reads as TGTGCCAGTAGTATAACAGGGAACACTGAAGCTTTCTTT.

The chain links TRBV14 to TRBJ2-7; D gene ambiguous. The V end lost 0 bases, the J end lost 1 base, and 10 bases lay between the germline ends. CDR3 length equals 15 residues. Germline CDR1 is SGHDN and CDR2 is FVKESK. The chain's CDR3 is CASSQEAGSSYEQYF. As DNA, the CDR3 is TGTGCCAGCAGCCAAGAGGCTGGTTCGTCCTACGAGCAGTACTTC.

The chain links TRBV15 to TRBJ2-1, with 7 bases fitting TRBD2. V shed 3 bases and J 8 bases; nucleotides not matched to a gene: 4. The germline V gene has CDR1 LNHNV and CDR2 YYDKDF (reference sequence). The CDR3 totals 13 residues. Written as DNA, the CDR3 is TGTGCCACCAGCAGGGCGGGAGCAGATGAGCAGTTCTTC. This encodes CATSRAGADEQFF.

This rearrangement joins TRBV10-3 to TRBJ2-1; 7 positions agree with TRBD2. J gave up 4 bases and V 6 bases, and 6 bases lay outside the gene matches. Germline V lookup: CDR1 ENHRY, CDR2 SYGVKD. CDR3 size: 14 residues. In nucleotides, the CDR3 is TGTGCCATCAGCAGGGAGGGCCCTTACAATGAGCAGTTCTTC. Residues: CAISREGPYNEQFF.

The gene calls are TRBV15 and TRBJ1-5; D is undetermined. Germline CDR1 and CDR2: LNHNV and YYDKDF (reference sequence). The V and J ends lost 1 base and 2 bases respectively, with 9 bases between them. The CDR3 length is 15 residues. The CDR3 DNA reads TGTGCCACCAGCAGAGGTCCCGGGGGCAATCAGCCCCAGCATTTT. It codes for CATSRGPGGNQPQHF.